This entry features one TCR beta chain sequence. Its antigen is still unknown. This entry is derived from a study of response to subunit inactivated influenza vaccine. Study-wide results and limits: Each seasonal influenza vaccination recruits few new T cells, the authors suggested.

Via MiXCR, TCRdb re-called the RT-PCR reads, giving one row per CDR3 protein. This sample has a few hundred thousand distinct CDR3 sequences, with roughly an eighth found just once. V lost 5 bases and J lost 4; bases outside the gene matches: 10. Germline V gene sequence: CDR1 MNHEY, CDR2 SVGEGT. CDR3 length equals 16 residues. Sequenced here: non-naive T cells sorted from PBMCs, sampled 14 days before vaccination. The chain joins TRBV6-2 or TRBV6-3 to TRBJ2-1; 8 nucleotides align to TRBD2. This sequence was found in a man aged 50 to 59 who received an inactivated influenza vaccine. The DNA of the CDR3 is TGTGCCAGCAGTCACCCTCCCGGGAGGGCTTACAATGAGCAGTTCTTC. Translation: CASSHPPGRAYNEQFF.